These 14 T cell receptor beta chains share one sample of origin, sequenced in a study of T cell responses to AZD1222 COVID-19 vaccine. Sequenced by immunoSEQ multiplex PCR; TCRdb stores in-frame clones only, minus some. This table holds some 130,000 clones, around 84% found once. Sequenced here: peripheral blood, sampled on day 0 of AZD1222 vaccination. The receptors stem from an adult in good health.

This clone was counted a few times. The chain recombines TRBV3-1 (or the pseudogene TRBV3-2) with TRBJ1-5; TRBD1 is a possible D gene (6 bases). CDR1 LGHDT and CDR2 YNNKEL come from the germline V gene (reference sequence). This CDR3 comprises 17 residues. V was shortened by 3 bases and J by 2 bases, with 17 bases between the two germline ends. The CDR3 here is CASSQQRGISGNQPQHF. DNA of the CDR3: TGTGCCAGCAGCCAGCAAAGGGGGATTTCGGGCAATCAGCCCCAGCATTTT.

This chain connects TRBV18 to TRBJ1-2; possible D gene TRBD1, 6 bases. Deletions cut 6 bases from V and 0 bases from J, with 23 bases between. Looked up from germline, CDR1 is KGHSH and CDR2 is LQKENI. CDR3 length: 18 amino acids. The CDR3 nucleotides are TGTGCCAGCTCCCTTGTCCGGGACACAACTACTGCTAACTATGGCTACACCTTC. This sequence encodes CASSLVRDTTTANYGYTF. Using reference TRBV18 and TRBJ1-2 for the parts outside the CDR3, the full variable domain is NAGVMQNPRHLVRRRGQEARLRCSPMKGHSHVYWYRQLPEEGLKFMVYLQKENIIDESGMPKERFSAEFPKEGPSILRIQQVVRGDSAAYFCASSLVRDTTTANYGYTFGSGTRLTVV.

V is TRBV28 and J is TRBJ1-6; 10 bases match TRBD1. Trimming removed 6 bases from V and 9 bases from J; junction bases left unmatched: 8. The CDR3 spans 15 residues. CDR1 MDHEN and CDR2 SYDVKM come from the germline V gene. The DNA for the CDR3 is TGTGCCAGCAGGTCCGGGGACAGGGGTTCTTCACCCCTCCACTTT. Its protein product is CASRSGDRGSSPLHF.

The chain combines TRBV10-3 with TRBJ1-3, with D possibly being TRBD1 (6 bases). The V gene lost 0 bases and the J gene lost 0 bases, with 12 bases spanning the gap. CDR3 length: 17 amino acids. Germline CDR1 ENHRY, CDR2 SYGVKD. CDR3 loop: CAISESKGGLSGNTIYF. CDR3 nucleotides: TGTGCCATCAGTGAGTCGAAGGGGGGCCTCTCTGGAAACACCATATATTTT.

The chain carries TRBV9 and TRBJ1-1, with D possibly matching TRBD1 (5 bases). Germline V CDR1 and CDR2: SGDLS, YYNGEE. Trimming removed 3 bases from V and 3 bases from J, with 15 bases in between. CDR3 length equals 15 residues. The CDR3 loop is CASSGRGAVDTEAFF. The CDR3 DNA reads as TGTGCCAGCAGCGGGCGAGGGGCGGTAGACACTGAAGCTTTCTTT.

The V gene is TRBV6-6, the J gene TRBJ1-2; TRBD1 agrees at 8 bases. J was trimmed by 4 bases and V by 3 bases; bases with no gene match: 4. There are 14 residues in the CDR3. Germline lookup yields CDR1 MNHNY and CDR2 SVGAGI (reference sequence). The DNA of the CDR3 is TGTGCCAGCAGTTATCCCGGGACAGGCTATGGCTACACCTTC. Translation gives CASSYPGTGYGYTF.

The CDR3 sequence: CASSTIDRVHGYTF. Here the CDR3 DNA reads TGTGCCAGCAGCACCATAGACAGGGTACATGGCTACACCTTC. This chain uses TRBV9 with TRBJ1-2; 7 nucleotides agree with TRBD1. With V trimmed by 4 bases and J by 6 bases, 9 bases remained unmatched. Germline values: CDR1 SGDLS, CDR2 YYNGEE. CDR3 length equals 14 residues.

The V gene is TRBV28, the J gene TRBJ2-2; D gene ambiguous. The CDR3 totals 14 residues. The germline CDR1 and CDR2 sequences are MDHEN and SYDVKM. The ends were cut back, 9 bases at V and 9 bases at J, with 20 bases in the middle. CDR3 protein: CASRGPISLRELFF. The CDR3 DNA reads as TGTGCCAGTAGAGGCCCCATCTCTCTCCGGGAGCTGTTTTTT.

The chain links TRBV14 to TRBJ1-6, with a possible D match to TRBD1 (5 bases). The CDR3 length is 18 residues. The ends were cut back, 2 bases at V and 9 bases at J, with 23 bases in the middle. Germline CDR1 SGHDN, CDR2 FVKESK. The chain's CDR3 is CASSQNTGMGPTASPLHF. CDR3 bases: TGTGCCAGCAGCCAAAATACAGGAATGGGCCCTACGGCTTCACCCCTCCACTTT.

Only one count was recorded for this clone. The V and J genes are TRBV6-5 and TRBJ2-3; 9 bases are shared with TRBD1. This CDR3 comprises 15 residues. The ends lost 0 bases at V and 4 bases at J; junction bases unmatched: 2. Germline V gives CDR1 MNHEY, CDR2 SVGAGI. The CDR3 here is CASSYSGQGSDTQYF. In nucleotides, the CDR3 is TGTGCCAGCAGTTACTCCGGACAGGGGTCAGATACGCAGTATTTT.

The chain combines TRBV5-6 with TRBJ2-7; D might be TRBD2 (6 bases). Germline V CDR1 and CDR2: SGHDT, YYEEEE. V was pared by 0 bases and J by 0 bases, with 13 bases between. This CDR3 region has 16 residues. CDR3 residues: CASSLGPGGTSYEQYF. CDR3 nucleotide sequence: TGTGCCAGCAGCTTGGGGCCGGGCGGGACCTCCTACGAGCAGTACTTC.

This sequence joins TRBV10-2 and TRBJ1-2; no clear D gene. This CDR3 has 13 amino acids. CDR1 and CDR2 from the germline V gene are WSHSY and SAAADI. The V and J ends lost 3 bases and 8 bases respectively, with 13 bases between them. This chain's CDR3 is CASSEKKGFGYTF. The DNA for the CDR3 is TGCGCCAGCAGTGAAAAAAAAGGGTTCGGCTACACCTTC.

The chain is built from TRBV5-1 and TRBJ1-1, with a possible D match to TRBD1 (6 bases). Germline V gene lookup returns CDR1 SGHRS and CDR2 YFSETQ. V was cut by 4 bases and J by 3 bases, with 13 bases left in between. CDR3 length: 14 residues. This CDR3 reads CASSRDRTYTEAFF. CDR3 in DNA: TGCGCCAGCAGCCGTGACAGGACGTACACTGAAGCTTTCTTT.

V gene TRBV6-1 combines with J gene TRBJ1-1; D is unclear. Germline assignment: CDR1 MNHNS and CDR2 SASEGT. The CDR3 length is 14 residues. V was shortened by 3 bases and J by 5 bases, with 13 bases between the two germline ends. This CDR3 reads CASSDGLPGTEAFF. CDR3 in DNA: TGTGCCAGCAGTGATGGACTCCCGGGGACTGAAGCTTTCTTT.